Sequencing of this T cell receptor (beta chain) was carried out in a study of blood T cell repertoires in COVID-19. Study overall: The cDNA or gDNA used as material had been derived from T cells, B-cell-depleted T cells, or PBMCs.

Sequencing was performed with immunoSEQ multiplex PCR; in TCRdb, only in-frame clones are kept and a portion is missing. The profile covers about 160,000 clones, with about nine tenths appearing a single time and about 2% taken by the ten largest. This CDR3 contains 15 residues. Per the germline V gene, CDR1 is LNHDA and CDR2 is SQIVND (reference sequence). The germline V and J ends were trimmed by 3 bases and 7 bases, with 13 bases remaining between them. Source material: peripheral blood. This receptor was identified in a young man with acute or convalescent COVID-19. V is TRBV19 and J is TRBJ1-6, with D possibly being TRBD1 (5 bases). In DNA form, the CDR3 reads TGTGCCAGTAGTATTTCCCTTGGGGCCAATTCACCCCTCCACTTT. It yields the protein CASSISLGANSPLHF. Complete variable domain (other parts from reference TRBV19 and TRBJ1-6): DGGITQSPKYLFRKEGQNVTLSCEQNLNHDAMYWYRQDPGQGLRLIYYSQIVNDFQKGDIAEGYSVSREKKESFPLTVTSAQKNPTAFYLCASSISLGANSPLHFGNGTRLTVT.